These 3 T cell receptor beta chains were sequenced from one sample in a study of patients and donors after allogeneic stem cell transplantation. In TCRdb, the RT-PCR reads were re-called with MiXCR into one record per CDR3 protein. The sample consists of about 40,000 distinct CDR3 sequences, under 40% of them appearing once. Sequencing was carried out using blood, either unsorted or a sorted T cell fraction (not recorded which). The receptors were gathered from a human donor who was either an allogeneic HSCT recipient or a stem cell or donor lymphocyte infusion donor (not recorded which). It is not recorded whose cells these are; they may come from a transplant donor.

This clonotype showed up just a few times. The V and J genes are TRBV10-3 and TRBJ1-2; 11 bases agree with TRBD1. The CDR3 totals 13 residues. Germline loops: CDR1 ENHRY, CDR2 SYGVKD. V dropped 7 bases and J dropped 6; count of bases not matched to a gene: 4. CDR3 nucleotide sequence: TGTGCCATCAAGGGACAGGGGGAACATGGCTACACCTTC. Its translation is CAIKGQGEHGYTF.

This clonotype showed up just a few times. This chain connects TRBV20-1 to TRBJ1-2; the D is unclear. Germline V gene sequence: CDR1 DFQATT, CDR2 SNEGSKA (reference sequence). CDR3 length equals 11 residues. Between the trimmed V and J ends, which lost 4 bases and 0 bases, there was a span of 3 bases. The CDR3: CSATANYGYTF. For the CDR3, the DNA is TGCAGTGCTACCGCTAACTATGGCTACACCTTC.

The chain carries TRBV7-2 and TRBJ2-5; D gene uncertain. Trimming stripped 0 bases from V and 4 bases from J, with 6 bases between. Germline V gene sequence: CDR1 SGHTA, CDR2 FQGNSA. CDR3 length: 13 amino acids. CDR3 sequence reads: CASSLARLETQYF. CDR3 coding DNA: TGTGCCAGCAGCTTAGCGCGGTTAGAGACCCAGTACTTC.